One sample yielded the 20 T cell receptor beta chains listed below, sequenced in a study of cytomegalovirus exposure and HLA in healthy donors. 60 Vbeta and 13 Jbeta primers were used in PCR. The table came from immunoSEQ multiplex PCR; TCRdb's copy has only in-frame clones and leaves some out. There are approximately 200,000 clones in the sample; nearly 80% occur only once, and 5% to 6% lies in the top ten. Input material: PBMCs. Receptor source: a woman in her 30s in good health and CMV-seropositive.

The chain combines TRBV7-8 with TRBJ1-1; 7 positions match TRBD1. Germline CDR1 reads SGHVS; CDR2 reads FQNEAQ. V gave up 2 bases and J gave up 2 bases; unmatched junction bases: 5. The length of the CDR3 is 15 residues. The CDR3 here is CASSLRQGGNTEAFF. The CDR3 nucleotides read TGTGCCAGCAGCTTAAGACAGGGAGGAAACACTGAAGCTTTCTTT.

CDR3 amino acids: CATSRIRLPGQGDQPQHF. The CDR3 DNA follows: TGTGCCACCAGCCGAATCCGACTTCCGGGACAGGGAGATCAGCCCCAGCATTTT. The genes are TRBV15 and TRBJ1-5; 9 nucleotides align to TRBD1. V dropped 5 bases and J dropped 5; count of bases not matched to a gene: 16. Germline-derived CDR1 and CDR2 are LNHNV and YYDKDF (reference sequence). The CDR3 consists of 18 residues.

A few counts support this clone. This chain uses TRBV27 with TRBJ1-2; a possible D gene is TRBD1 (5 bases). This CDR3 has 15 amino acids. Looked up from germline, CDR1 is MNHEY and CDR2 is SMNVEV (reference sequence). V shed 6 bases and J shed 5 bases, with 19 bases lying between them. This CDR3 reads CASSPATAVGYGYTF. In nucleotides, the CDR3 is TGTGCCAGCAGCCCCGCGACAGCCGTCGGGTATGGCTACACCTTC.

The rearrangement links TRBV4-1 to TRBJ2-7; 13 nucleotides match TRBD2. Germline CDR1 and CDR2: MGHRA and YSYEKL. This CDR3 is 22 amino acids long. The V and J ends lost 4 bases and 3 bases, in that order; junction bases with no gene match: 24. Here the CDR3 reads CASSPPGGTASTSGRPRYEQYF. The CDR3 DNA follows: TGCGCCAGCAGCCCCCCGGGAGGTACTGCGTCGACTAGCGGGAGGCCCCGCTACGAGCAGTACTTC.

This clone appeared once. This chain uses TRBV25-1 with TRBJ2-5; TRBD2 agrees at 14 bases. Germline-derived CDR1 and CDR2 are MGHDK and SYGVNS. This CDR3 is built from 17 residues. V shed 3 bases, J shed 4 bases, and the junction held 7 bases outside the gene matches. CDR3 coding DNA: TGTGCCAGCAGTGACCAGAGACTAGCGGGGGGGTTAGAGACCCAGTACTTC. Translated: CASSDQRLAGGLETQYF.

This clone was found once. The rearrangement links TRBV6-1 to TRBJ1-6, with 8 bases lining up with TRBD1. Trimming removed 6 bases from V and 13 bases from J; junction bases left unmatched: 14. The V gene's germline CDR1 is MNHNS and CDR2 SASEGT. This CDR3 is built from 15 residues. The CDR3 reads CASSGPGQVVIPLHF. The CDR3 DNA sequence: TGTGCCAGCAGCGGCCCGGGACAGGTTGTGATTCCCCTCCACTTT.

The chain recombines TRBV5-1 with TRBJ2-1; D is ambiguous. The CDR3 has 15 residues. Germline V gene data show CDR1 as SGHRS and CDR2 as YFSETQ. The V and J ends lost 2 bases and 0 bases respectively, with 9 bases between them. CDR3 sequence: CASSLDLSSYNEQFF. The CDR3 coding sequence is TGCGCCAGCAGCTTAGACTTGAGCTCCTACAATGAGCAGTTCTTC.

The V and J genes are TRBV29-1 and TRBJ2-7; TRBD1 matches at 12 bases. The germline V gene encodes CDR1 SQVTM and CDR2 ANQGSEA. The CDR3 has 14 amino acids. J gave up 4 bases and V 6 bases, and 7 bases lay outside the gene matches. DNA of the CDR3: TGCAGCGTCGAGGGGGACAGGGGGCGATACGAGCAGTACTTC. Translating gives CSVEGDRGRYEQYF.

V and J are TRBV28 and TRBJ2-1, with 9 bases fitting TRBD2. The CDR3 loop spans 16 amino acids. Germline V gene lookup returns CDR1 MDHEN and CDR2 SYDVKM. J gave up 9 bases and V 6 bases, and 15 bases lay outside the gene matches. CDR3 loop: CASSVTSGYLIAEQFF. For the CDR3, the DNA is TGTGCCAGCAGCGTAACTAGCGGGTACCTTATAGCTGAGCAGTTCTTC.

The CDR3 coding sequence is TGTGCCAGTAGTACGGGAGCCGTGGGCCAGCATTTT. This gives the protein CASSTGAVGQHF. The genes are TRBV19 and TRBJ1-5; no reliable D call. Trimming stripped 4 bases from V and 12 bases from J, with 13 bases between. CDR1 and CDR2 (germline): LNHDA, SQIVND (reference sequence). The CDR3 length is 12 residues.

V gene TRBV28 combines with J gene TRBJ2-7; possible D gene TRBD1, 6 bases. The length of the CDR3 is 14 residues. With 6 bases removed from V and 4 bases from J, the gap between germline ends came to 16 bases. Germline values: CDR1 MDHEN, CDR2 SYDVKM. CDR3 loop: CASRLTGLKYEQYF. The CDR3 DNA follows: TGTGCCAGCAGACTGACAGGTTTGAAATACGAGCAGTACTTC.

The chain is built from TRBV4-3 and TRBJ2-3, with D perhaps TRBD1 (6 bases). The CDR3 is 15 amino acids. Germline loops: CDR1 LGHNA, CDR2 YSLEER. V lost 0 bases, J lost 10 bases, and 17 bases lay in between. The CDR3 DNA sequence: TGCGCCAGCAGCCAAGAGAATGTCCAGGGGCGACCGCAGTATTTT. Protein: CASSQENVQGRPQYF.

The rearrangement joins TRBV9 to TRBJ2-3; tentatively, D is TRBD2 (5 bases). CDR1 is SGDLS, CDR2 YYNGEE, per germline. There are 16 residues in the CDR3. Trimming pared 3 bases from V and 6 bases from J, leaving 20 bases between. The CDR3, as DNA: TGTGCCAGCAGCGCAGGCCCTGGACTGGGCCGGGATACGCAGTATTTT. Translation gives CASSAGPGLGRDTQYF.

This CDR3 is CASSITITNGYTF. DNA for the CDR3: TGTGCCAGTAGTATAACAATTACCAATGGCTACACCTTC. The gene calls are TRBV19 and TRBJ1-2; no definite D call. Germline CDR1 LNHDA, CDR2 SQIVND (reference sequence). Trimming removed 2 bases at V and 6 bases at J, with 10 bases between. The length of the CDR3 is 13 residues.

This clone has more than one count but fewer than ten. The chain combines TRBV25-1 with TRBJ2-7, with no clear D. This CDR3 spans 11 amino acids. Germline CDR1 reads MGHDK; CDR2 reads SYGVNS. Trimming pared 4 bases from V and 7 bases from J, leaving 8 bases between. CDR3 amino acids: CASSGLREQYF. As DNA, the CDR3 is TGTGCCAGCAGTGGCCTCCGGGAGCAGTACTTC.

J is TRBJ1-6 and V is TRBV27; 10 nucleotides line up with TRBD1. Unmatched junction bases numbered 6, after V lost 5 bases and J lost 8 bases. Per the germline V gene, CDR1 is MNHEY and CDR2 is SMNVEV (reference sequence). CDR3 length: 15 amino acids. CDR3 residues: CASSPPTGGYSPLHF. The CDR3 DNA reads TGTGCCAGCAGTCCCCCGACAGGGGGCTATTCACCCCTCCACTTT.

The genes are TRBV10-3 and TRBJ2-1, with 8 bases identical to TRBD2. This CDR3 spans 13 amino acids. V trimming: 10 bases; J trimming: 5 bases; junction bases outside the gene matches: 7. CDR1 and CDR2 from the germline V gene are ENHRY and SYGVKD. CDR3 sequence (DNA): TGTGCCACCGTTAGCGGGATCCACAATGAGCAGTTCTTC. Protein product: CATVSGIHNEQFF.

The chain uses TRBV19 and TRBJ1-1; perhaps TRBD1 as D (6 bases). Germline assignment: CDR1 LNHDA and CDR2 SQIVND (reference sequence). This CDR3 is 14 amino acids long. The CDR3 region has the DNA TGTGCGTCCCGGCCCCACAGGGCGGTCCCTGAAGCTTTCTTT. Its translation: CASRPHRAVPEAFF.

The chain uses TRBV9 and TRBJ1-2; 7 bases align to TRBD1. The CDR3 is made up of 12 amino acids. J gave up 8 bases and V 9 bases, and 10 bases lay outside the gene matches. Germline CDR1 is SGDLS and CDR2 is YYNGEE. CDR3 in amino acids: CATDRQGGGYTF. The CDR3 region has the DNA TGTGCCACTGACCGTCAGGGGGGAGGCTACACCTTC. Variable domain in full (rest from reference TRBV9 and TRBJ1-2): DSGVTQTPKHLITATGQRVTLRCSPRSGDLSVYWYQQSLDQGLQFLIQYYNGEERAKGNILERFSAQQFPDLHSELNLSSLELGDSALYFCATDRQGGGYTFGSGTRLTVV.

The CDR3 DNA follows: TGTGCCAGCAGTTTCTTCGGGGGGAACTATGGCTACACCTTC. Translating it yields CASSFFGGNYGYTF. The V and J genes are TRBV28 and TRBJ1-2, with a possible D match to TRBD1 (5 bases). The CDR3 is 14 amino acids. Germline V lookup: CDR1 MDHEN, CDR2 SYDVKM. V lost 3 bases, J lost 2 bases, and 10 bases lay in between.